These T cell receptor beta chains were read from a single sample in a study of blood T cell repertoires in COVID-19. Sequencing used immunoSEQ multiplex PCR; TCRdb keeps in-frame clones, though not all of them. The sample lists around 230,000 clones; about 87% were seen once. Sequenced: PBMCs or T cells enriched from blood (not recorded which). All receptors come from a woman aged 25 to 39 who had recovered from COVID-19. The CDR3 runs from the conserved cysteine through the conserved F or W. Fields, in order: CDR3 DNA, CDR3 protein, V gene, CDR3 length, clone size, J gene, D gene. A D gene is named only where the DNA matches it firmly. Clone size, where shown, is once, few, many, or a class for clones that have expanded.

CDR3 DNA: TGTGCCAGCTCACTGGACAGGGGAGTTTACGAGCAGTACTTC
CDR3 protein: CASSLDRGVYEQYF
V gene: TRBV18
CDR3 length: 14
clone size: few
J gene: TRBJ2-7
D gene: TRBD1

CDR3 DNA: TGTGCCACCTACCGGGACAAACCCTACGAGCAGTACTTC
CDR3 protein: CATYRDKPYEQYF
V gene: TRBV5-8
CDR3 length: 13
clone size: -
J gene: TRBJ2-7
D gene: -

CDR3 DNA: TGTGCCAGCCGAAGGCTTACAGAAACTAACTATGGCTACACCTTC
CDR3 protein: CASRRLTETNYGYTF
V gene: TRBV6-5
CDR3 length: 15
clone size: -
J gene: TRBJ1-2
D gene: -

CDR3 DNA: TGTGCCAGCAGTTCGACAGGGAGAGGAAACACCATATATTTT
CDR3 protein: CASSSTGRGNTIYF
V gene: TRBV27
CDR3 length: 14
clone size: -
J gene: TRBJ1-3
D gene: TRBD1

CDR3 DNA: TGCGCCAGCAGAATTCCGGGGGTGAACACTGAAGCTTTCTTT
CDR3 protein: CASRIPGVNTEAFF
V gene: TRBV5-1
CDR3 length: 14
clone size: -
J gene: TRBJ1-1
D gene: -

CDR3 DNA: TGTGCCAGCCAATTTACAGGGATCTATGGCTACACCTTC
CDR3 protein: CASQFTGIYGYTF
V gene: TRBV2
CDR3 length: 13
clone size: once
J gene: TRBJ1-2
D gene: -

CDR3 DNA: TGTGCCAGCAGCATGGGTCCAGGGAGCAATCAGCCCCAGCATTTT
CDR3 protein: CASSMGPGSNQPQHF
V gene: TRBV7-9
CDR3 length: 15
clone size: few
J gene: TRBJ1-5
D gene: -

CDR3 DNA: TGCGCCAGCAGCCAAGAAGGCGGGGGGGGAAATTTGAATGAGCAGTTCTTC
CDR3 protein: CASSQEGGGGNLNEQFF
V gene: TRBV4-1
CDR3 length: 17
clone size: -
J gene: TRBJ2-1
D gene: TRBD2

CDR3 DNA: TGTGCCAGCTCCGGACAGAGCTCTGGAAACACCATATATTTT
CDR3 protein: CASSGQSSGNTIYF
V gene: TRBV5-4
CDR3 length: 14
clone size: -
J gene: TRBJ1-3
D gene: -

CDR3 DNA: TGCGCCAGCAGCTGGAGAAGCAAAACCGGGGAGCTGTTTTTT
CDR3 protein: CASSWRSKTGELFF
V gene: TRBV5-1
CDR3 length: 14
clone size: -
J gene: TRBJ2-2
D gene: -

CDR3 DNA: TGTGCCAGCAGCTTCAGGGGGCGCGGAGATGAAAAACTGTTTTTT
CDR3 protein: CASSFRGRGDEKLFF
V gene: TRBV13
CDR3 length: 15
clone size: -
J gene: TRBJ1-4
D gene: TRBD1

CDR3 DNA: TGTGCCAGCAGTGAAAGGGCCAGGGCTGGAAACACCATATATTTT
CDR3 protein: CASSERARAGNTIYF
V gene: TRBV2
CDR3 length: 15
clone size: few
J gene: TRBJ1-3
D gene: -

CDR3 DNA: TGTGCCAGAAGCTTGGGGGGGACTAGCGGGTCGTACCAAGAGACCCAGTACTTC
CDR3 protein: CARSLGGTSGSYQETQYF
V gene: TRBV5-3
CDR3 length: 18
clone size: -
J gene: TRBJ2-5
D gene: TRBD2

CDR3 DNA: TGTGCCAGCAGCGTAGAGGATAAGGCGGGGCAACACGTTAACTATGGCTACACCTTC
CDR3 protein: CASSVEDKAGQHVNYGYTF
V gene: TRBV9
CDR3 length: 19
clone size: -
J gene: TRBJ1-2
D gene: -

CDR3 DNA: TGCGCCAGCAGCCTTGCAGGGGCGGCGGATGAAAAACTGTTTTTT
CDR3 protein: CASSLAGAADEKLFF
V gene: TRBV5-1
CDR3 length: 15
clone size: -
J gene: TRBJ1-4
D gene: -

CDR3 DNA: TGTGCCAGCAGCCCCGGGACTAGCGGGGACTACGAGCAGTACTTC
CDR3 protein: CASSPGTSGDYEQYF
V gene: TRBV5-6
CDR3 length: 15
clone size: -
J gene: TRBJ2-7
D gene: TRBD2

CDR3 DNA: TGTGCCAGCAGCGTAGCTACCGGAACTAATGAAAAACTGTTTTTT
CDR3 protein: CASSVATGTNEKLFF
V gene: TRBV9
CDR3 length: 15
clone size: -
J gene: TRBJ1-4
D gene: -

CDR3 DNA: TGTGCCAGCAGCCCTATAGCGCAAGTAGCCAAAAACATTCAGTACTTC
CDR3 protein: CASSPIAQVAKNIQYF
V gene: TRBV3-1/TRBV3-2
CDR3 length: 16
clone size: -
J gene: TRBJ2-4
D gene: -

CDR3 DNA: TGTGCCAGCAGCTTACCAGGGAACTATGGCTACACCTTC
CDR3 protein: CASSLPGNYGYTF
V gene: TRBV13
CDR3 length: 13
clone size: -
J gene: TRBJ1-2
D gene: -

CDR3 DNA: TGTGCCAGCTCACCAAGGTCAGGGGCGGAGCAGTACTTC
CDR3 protein: CASSPRSGAEQYF
V gene: TRBV18
CDR3 length: 13
clone size: -
J gene: TRBJ2-7
D gene: -

CDR3 DNA: TGTGCCAGCAGGGATTCTACAGCTGAAGCTTTCTTT
CDR3 protein: CASRDSTAEAFF
V gene: TRBV6-5
CDR3 length: 12
clone size: -
J gene: TRBJ1-1
D gene: -

CDR3 DNA: TGCGCCAGCAGCTTGGAGGGACAGGGGGCGCTTGAGCAGTACTTC
CDR3 protein: CASSLEGQGALEQYF
V gene: TRBV5-1
CDR3 length: 15
clone size: -
J gene: TRBJ2-7
D gene: TRBD1

CDR3 DNA: TGTGCCAGCAGCTGGGGAGGGGTGGGCGCGTTCTTC
CDR3 protein: CASSWGGVGAFF
V gene: TRBV7-9
CDR3 length: 12
clone size: -
J gene: TRBJ2-1
D gene: TRBD2

CDR3 DNA: TGTGCCAGCAGTGAATTAGGAGCGAACTATGGCTACACCTTC
CDR3 protein: CASSELGANYGYTF
V gene: TRBV6-1
CDR3 length: 14
clone size: -
J gene: TRBJ1-2
D gene: -

CDR3 DNA: TGTGCCAGCCGACTAGGACAGGGCTACGAGCAGTACTTC
CDR3 protein: CASRLGQGYEQYF
V gene: TRBV6-5
CDR3 length: 13
clone size: -
J gene: TRBJ2-7
D gene: TRBD1

CDR3 DNA: TGTGCCAGCAGCCAAGTCCTAGGAAGCGATTCACCCCTCCACTTT
CDR3 protein: CASSQVLGSDSPLHF
V gene: TRBV3-1/TRBV3-2
CDR3 length: 15
clone size: -
J gene: TRBJ1-6
D gene: -

CDR3 DNA: TGTGCCAGCAGCTTAGAGGGGGACGGTGGCTACACCTTC
CDR3 protein: CASSLEGDGGYTF
V gene: TRBV13
CDR3 length: 13
clone size: once
J gene: TRBJ1-2
D gene: -

CDR3 DNA: TGTGCCAGCTCACCAGGCAGGACGGAGGCGTATAGCAATCAGCCCCAGCATTTT
CDR3 protein: CASSPGRTEAYSNQPQHF
V gene: TRBV18
CDR3 length: 18
clone size: -
J gene: TRBJ1-5
D gene: -

CDR3 DNA: TGTGCCAGCAGCGTCAGTCAGGGTTATTCACCCCTCCACTTT
CDR3 protein: CASSVSQGYSPLHF
V gene: TRBV9
CDR3 length: 14
clone size: -
J gene: TRBJ1-6
D gene: -

CDR3 DNA: TGCGCCAGCAGCCAAGATGGGGGGTTGGACACTGAAGCTTTCTTT
CDR3 protein: CASSQDGGLDTEAFF
V gene: TRBV4-1
CDR3 length: 15
clone size: -
J gene: TRBJ1-1
D gene: -

CDR3 DNA: TGCGCCAGCAGCTGGGACAGTAGAGGAAACACCATATATTTT
CDR3 protein: CASSWDSRGNTIYF
V gene: TRBV5-1
CDR3 length: 14
clone size: -
J gene: TRBJ1-3
D gene: TRBD1

CDR3 DNA: TGTGCCAGCAGTTGGGGGGCGGGAGACGATGGAAACACCATATATTTT
CDR3 protein: CASSWGAGDDGNTIYF
V gene: TRBV6-5
CDR3 length: 16
clone size: -
J gene: TRBJ1-3
D gene: -

CDR3 DNA: TGCGCCAGCAGCCAAGATCACAGGGAAGGGACTGAAGCTTTCTTT
CDR3 protein: CASSQDHREGTEAFF
V gene: TRBV4-1
CDR3 length: 15
clone size: -
J gene: TRBJ1-1
D gene: -

CDR3 DNA: TGTGCCAGCAGCCGAGACGGACTAGCGGGCCGCAATGAGCAGTTCTTC
CDR3 protein: CASSRDGLAGRNEQFF
V gene: TRBV3-1/TRBV3-2
CDR3 length: 16
clone size: -
J gene: TRBJ2-1
D gene: TRBD2

CDR3 DNA: TGTGCCAGCAGTGAAGGGGGGGTTACTGGAAACACCATATATTTT
CDR3 protein: CASSEGGVTGNTIYF
V gene: TRBV25-1
CDR3 length: 15
clone size: -
J gene: TRBJ1-3
D gene: -

CDR3 DNA: TGCGCCAGCAGCCAGGCCCGGACAGGGGGTAATGAAAAACTGTTTTTT
CDR3 protein: CASSQARTGGNEKLFF
V gene: TRBV4-3
CDR3 length: 16
clone size: -
J gene: TRBJ1-4
D gene: TRBD1

CDR3 DNA: TGTGCCAGCAGTGTTCGTATCGAAGCTTTCTTT
CDR3 protein: CASSVRIEAFF
V gene: TRBV2
CDR3 length: 11
clone size: -
J gene: TRBJ1-1
D gene: -

CDR3 DNA: TGCGCCAGCAGCCGCTCGGGGCTAGCGGACGAAGAGACCCAGTACTTC
CDR3 protein: CASSRSGLADEETQYF
V gene: TRBV4-1
CDR3 length: 16
clone size: -
J gene: TRBJ2-5
D gene: TRBD2

CDR3 DNA: TGCGCCAGCAGCTTGGAACTGCGGAACACTGAAGCTTTCTTT
CDR3 protein: CASSLELRNTEAFF
V gene: TRBV5-1
CDR3 length: 14
clone size: -
J gene: TRBJ1-1
D gene: -

CDR3 DNA: TGTGCCAGCAGCCCCCGGACTAGCGATGAGCAGTTCTTC
CDR3 protein: CASSPRTSDEQFF
V gene: TRBV7-9
CDR3 length: 13
clone size: -
J gene: TRBJ2-1
D gene: TRBD2

CDR3 DNA: TGCAGCGTTGACAGGGGGGCACAAGAGACCCAGTACTTC
CDR3 protein: CSVDRGAQETQYF
V gene: TRBV29-1
CDR3 length: 13
clone size: -
J gene: TRBJ2-5
D gene: -

CDR3 DNA: TGTGCTAGTGGTTTGCCTACAGGGGGAGGCTACACCTTC
CDR3 protein: CASGLPTGGGYTF
V gene: TRBV12-5
CDR3 length: 13
clone size: -
J gene: TRBJ1-2
D gene: TRBD1

CDR3 DNA: TGTGCCAGCAGCCAAGGACACCGGGACACCTTTGTGGAGACCCAGTACTTC
CDR3 protein: CASSQGHRDTFVETQYF
V gene: TRBV14
CDR3 length: 17
clone size: few
J gene: TRBJ2-5
D gene: -

CDR3 DNA: TGTGCCAGCAGCGTAACACCGGGACTAGCGAACACCGGGGAGCTGTTTTTT
CDR3 protein: CASSVTPGLANTGELFF
V gene: TRBV7-3
CDR3 length: 17
clone size: few
J gene: TRBJ2-2
D gene: TRBD2

CDR3 DNA: TGTGCCAGTAGTATCAAGGAGGCGTACTCCTACGAGCAGTACTTC
CDR3 protein: CASSIKEAYSYEQYF
V gene: TRBV19
CDR3 length: 15
clone size: few
J gene: TRBJ2-7
D gene: -

CDR3 DNA: TGTGCCAGCAGCGTTTCAGACTTCACCCTCCACTTT
CDR3 protein: CASSVSDFTLHF
V gene: TRBV5-6
CDR3 length: 12
clone size: -
J gene: TRBJ1-6
D gene: -

CDR3 DNA: TGTGCTAGTGGTTTGGTACTGGGTCAGGGGGAATATAGCAATCAGCCCCAGCATTTT
CDR3 protein: CASGLVLGQGEYSNQPQHF
V gene: TRBV12-5
CDR3 length: 19
clone size: -
J gene: TRBJ1-5
D gene: TRBD1

CDR3 DNA: TGTGCCAGCAGCCCGACGGGTTGGGGGCCCGGGACTGAAGCTTTCTTT
CDR3 protein: CASSPTGWGPGTEAFF
V gene: TRBV4-2
CDR3 length: 16
clone size: -
J gene: TRBJ1-1
D gene: -

CDR3 DNA: TGTGCCAGCAGTGTTGACAGTAACTATGGCTACACCTTC
CDR3 protein: CASSVDSNYGYTF
V gene: TRBV2
CDR3 length: 13
clone size: -
J gene: TRBJ1-2
D gene: -

CDR3 DNA: TGTGCCAGCAGCAAAGCGGGGGGCCCAGAGACCCAGTACTTC
CDR3 protein: CASSKAGGPETQYF
V gene: TRBV7-8
CDR3 length: 14
clone size: -
J gene: TRBJ2-5
D gene: TRBD2

CDR3 DNA: TGTGCCAGCAGTAACACAGGGGGGACGGGCTACACCTTC
CDR3 protein: CASSNTGGTGYTF
V gene: TRBV6-2/TRBV6-3
CDR3 length: 13
clone size: -
J gene: TRBJ1-2
D gene: TRBD1

CDR3 DNA: TGTGCCAGCAGCCGGGCTGCGATAGGCCAACAGGGCTCCCAGCCCCAGCATTTT
CDR3 protein: CASSRAAIGQQGSQPQHF
V gene: TRBV4-2
CDR3 length: 18
clone size: -
J gene: TRBJ1-5
D gene: -

CDR3 DNA: TGCAGCGTTGGAAATACGGACAGGGGGGGGCCCCAGCATTTT
CDR3 protein: CSVGNTDRGGPQHF
V gene: TRBV29-1
CDR3 length: 14
clone size: -
J gene: TRBJ1-5
D gene: TRBD1